The TCR beta chain described here comes from a study of T cell clones after liver transplantation. Study background: Apart from three HCV-positive recipients, transplants were for non-autoimmune, non-viral reasons. Subjects received no induction therapy and standard immunosuppression until randomization at 12-24 months post-transplant.

The table came from immunoSEQ multiplex PCR; TCRdb's copy has only in-frame clones and leaves some out. The table has 85,000 to 130,000 clones, 80% to 85% seen once; the top ten hold just under 1%. Deletions cut 6 bases from V and 0 bases from J, with 9 bases between. The CDR3 covers 14 residues. CDR1 and CDR2 (germline): ENHRY, SYGVKD. The receptor was derived from a human donor who received a liver transplant. Here the sequenced sample was CD4+ T cells from blood, taken before liver transplant. The gene calls are TRBV10-3 and TRBJ2-1; possibly TRBD2 for D (6 bases). The CDR3 DNA reads as TGTGCCATCAGGGAGGGAAGCTCCTACAATGAGCAGTTCTTC. Protein product: CAIREGSSYNEQFF.